Below, one TCR beta chain is given with its context. Assay used: immunoSEQ multiplex PCR; TCRdb lists only in-frame clones, some missing. The sample lists about 83,000 clones; approximately 90% were seen once. The V and J ends lost 5 bases and 3 bases, in that order; junction bases with no gene match: 4. The CDR3 length is 15 residues. Germline CDR1 is SGHTA and CDR2 is FQGNSA. These data belong to a study of T cell responses to AZD1222 COVID-19 vaccine. V is TRBV7-2 and J is TRBJ2-3; TRBD2 aligns across 11 bases. The receptor's source is an adult in good health. Sequenced material: peripheral blood, taken on day 0 of MenACWY control vaccination. For the CDR3, the DNA is TGTGCCAGCAGCCTACTAGCGGGAGAGACAGATACGCAGTATTTT. As protein: CASSLLAGETDTQYF.